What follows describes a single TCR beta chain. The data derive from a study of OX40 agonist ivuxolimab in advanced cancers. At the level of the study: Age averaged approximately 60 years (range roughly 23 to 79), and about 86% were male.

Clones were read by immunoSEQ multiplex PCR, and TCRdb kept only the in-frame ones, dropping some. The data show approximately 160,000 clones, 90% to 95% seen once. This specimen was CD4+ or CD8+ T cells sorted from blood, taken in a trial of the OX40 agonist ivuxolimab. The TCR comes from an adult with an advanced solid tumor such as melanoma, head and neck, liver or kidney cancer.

CDR3 sequence: CATSRETGRAFF. CDR3 nucleotides: TGTGCCACCAGCAGAGAGACAGGGAGGGCTTTTTTT. The chain combines TRBV15 with TRBJ1-4, with 7 bases aligning to TRBD1. This CDR3 contains 12 residues. J gave up 17 bases and V 0 bases, and 6 bases lay outside the gene matches. CDR1 and CDR2 from the germline V gene are LNHNV and YYDKDF (reference sequence).